These T cell receptor beta chains were read from a single sample in a study of cytotoxic CD8 clonotypes in ibrutinib-treated CLL. TCRdb's table, derived via immunoSEQ multiplex PCR, lists solely in-frame clones and lacks some. This sample yields around 310,000 clones, of which more than 65% are seen a single time; over 5.5% belongs to the top ten. The sample here was PBMCs, taken before ibrutinib treatment. Receptor source: a human donor with chronic lymphocytic leukemia. Both conserved end residues are part of each CDR3. The D gene is left open where the match is weak. Clone size is shown for a subset of rows, as once, few, many or a class of expanded clone.

cdr3_aa cdr3_nt v_call clone_size d_call j_call
CASTTGGAFMNTEAFF TGTGCCAGTACGACAGGGGGCGCGTTTATGAACACTGAAGCTTTCTTT TRBV19 - TRBD1 TRBJ1-1
CASSPRTGWNEKLFF TGCGCCAGCAGCCCCCGGACAGGTTGGAATGAAAAACTGTTTTTT TRBV4-1 few TRBD1 TRBJ1-4
CAWSVLRETQYF TGTGCCTGGAGTGTACTTCGGGAGACCCAGTACTTC TRBV30 - - TRBJ2-5
CASSSQRQRALYNEQFF TGTGCCAGCAGTTCACAAAGACAGCGTGCCCTTTACAATGAGCAGTTCTTC TRBV27 - - TRBJ2-1
CASRSGTGNQPQHF TGTGCCAGCAGGAGTGGAACAGGCAATCAGCCCCAGCATTTT TRBV27 few - TRBJ1-5
CASSLETGGITEAFF TGCGCCAGCAGCTTGGAAACAGGGGGAATCACTGAAGCTTTCTTT TRBV5-1 - TRBD1 TRBJ1-1
CASSVDLGGSGSEQYF TGTGCCAGCAGCGTAGATTTAGGGGGCTCTGGGTCTGAGCAGTACTTC TRBV9 - TRBD1 TRBJ2-7
CASSPSGGTDTQYF TGTGCCAGCTCACCGTCCGGTGGCACAGATACGCAGTATTTT TRBV18 once - TRBJ2-3
CATSRAQTYTDTQYF TGTGCCACCAGCAGAGCACAGACTTACACAGATACGCAGTATTTT TRBV15 - - TRBJ2-3
CASSPNPTGVGYTF TGTGCCAGCAGTCCGAACCCGACAGGGGTGGGCTACACCTTC TRBV27 few TRBD1 TRBJ1-2
CASSFPDSGSEQYF TGCGCCAGCAGCTTTCCGGACAGTGGTTCCGAGCAGTACTTC TRBV5-1 - - TRBJ2-7
CASSPDGTGSPFGQFF TGCGCCAGCAGCCCAGACGGGACAGGGAGTCCTTTTGGGCAGTTCTTC TRBV4-3 - TRBD1 TRBJ2-1
CSVETRVYEQYF TGCAGCGTTGAAACGCGGGTCTACGAGCAGTACTTC TRBV29-1 - - TRBJ2-7
CASSPPGAGYEHEQYF TGTGCCAGCAGCCCCCCTGGGGCGGGATACGAGCACGAGCAGTACTTC TRBV7-2 - - TRBJ2-7
CASSPIGQGRTEAFF TGTGCCAGCTCACCCATAGGACAGGGACGGACTGAAGCTTTCTTT TRBV18 - TRBD1 TRBJ1-1
CASSQDLPRNTGELFF TGCGCCAGCAGCCAAGATCTCCCTAGGAACACCGGGGAGCTGTTTTTT TRBV4-1 - - TRBJ2-2
CASSGMPGQGAYEQYF TGCGCCAGCAGCGGGATGCCGGGACAGGGGGCCTACGAGCAGTACTTC TRBV5-1 - TRBD1 TRBJ2-7
CASSTRLYYYNEQFF TGTGCCAGCAGCACTCGGCTCTACTACTACAATGAGCAGTTCTTC TRBV28 - - TRBJ2-1
CASSYSMGPYQETQYF TGTGCCAGCAGTTACTCGATGGGTCCGTACCAAGAGACCCAGTACTTC TRBV6-5 - - TRBJ2-5
CAWSVITYEQYF TGTGCCTGGAGTGTTATTACCTACGAGCAGTACTTC TRBV30 - - TRBJ2-7
CASSLENRGGNGYTF TGTGCCAGCAGCTTAGAAAACAGGGGTGGAAATGGCTACACCTTC TRBV7-6 - TRBD1 TRBJ1-2
CASSLESGQNTEAFF TGCGCCAGCAGCTTAGAATCTGGGCAGAACACTGAAGCTTTCTTT TRBV5-1 - - TRBJ1-1
CASSYAAGFYGNTIYF TGTGCCAGCAGTTACGCTGCAGGGTTTTATGGAAACACCATATATTTT TRBV6-5 - - TRBJ1-3
CASGIWAGAYEQYF TGTGCCAGCGGGATTTGGGCGGGTGCCTACGAGCAGTACTTC TRBV28 few - TRBJ2-7
CASNIRRGDYEQYF TGCGCCAGCAACATCAGAAGAGGGGACTACGAGCAGTACTTC TRBV23-1 - - TRBJ2-7
CASSRPTTQETQYF TGTGCCAGCAGCCGGCCGACAACGCAAGAGACCCAGTACTTC TRBV6-5 - - TRBJ2-5
CASSRNSISNQPQHF TGTGCCAGCAGCCGTAACAGTATTAGCAATCAGCCCCAGCATTTT TRBV11-2 - - TRBJ1-5
CASSLRQGPYEQYF TGCGCCAGCAGCTTAAGACAGGGACCCTACGAGCAGTACTTC TRBV5-1 - TRBD1 TRBJ2-7
CASSQEEVSRLGYEKLFF TGCGCCAGCAGCCAAGAGGAGGTCTCCAGGCTAGGATATGAAAAACTGTTTTTT TRBV4-3 - - TRBJ1-4
CAWRSLRHFEAFF TGTGCCTGGAGAAGTCTCCGGCACTTTGAAGCTTTCTTT TRBV30 few - TRBJ1-1
CASSHGDRGPSGELFF TGTGCCAGCAGTCACGGGGACAGGGGGCCCTCCGGGGAGCTGTTTTTT TRBV27 - TRBD1 TRBJ2-2
CASSLGLAPEQYF TGTGCCAGCAGCTTAGGACTAGCGCCCGAGCAGTACTTC TRBV7-8 - TRBD2 TRBJ2-7
CASSQSGNSYNEQFF TGTGCCAGCAGCCAAAGCGGAAATTCCTACAATGAGCAGTTCTTC TRBV14 - - TRBJ2-1
CASRQGEIGYTF TGTGCCAGCAGACAGGGCGAGATAGGCTACACCTTC TRBV6-5 - - TRBJ1-2
CASSQDWIAGVSDTQYF TGCGCCAGCAGCCAAGATTGGATAGCGGGAGTATCAGATACGCAGTATTTT TRBV4-3 - TRBD2 TRBJ2-3
CAWSVSHQLGYTF TGTGCCTGGAGTGTAAGTCACCAGCTTGGCTACACCTTC TRBV30 - - TRBJ1-2
CASTRSDEQFF TGTGCCAGCACCAGATCGGATGAGCAGTTCTTC TRBV27 - - TRBJ2-1
CASSRRTGDRATNEKLFF TGCGCCAGCAGCCGCCGGACAGGGGATCGTGCAACTAATGAAAAACTGTTTTTT TRBV4-3 - TRBD1 TRBJ1-4
CASSHKQGRNQPQHF TGTGCCAGCAGTCACAAACAGGGTAGAAATCAGCCCCAGCATTTT TRBV6-6 once - TRBJ1-5
CASSQLAMGPANEKLFF TGCGCCAGCAGCCAACTGGCCATGGGACCCGCTAATGAAAAACTGTTTTTT TRBV4-3 - - TRBJ1-4